The source of this TCR beta chain is a study of blood T cell repertoires in COVID-19 (dated by TCRdb to the early 2020s). Context from the whole study: Collaborator samples came from the United States, Italy and Spain and covered acute and convalescent phases of COVID-19. The prospective study material was composed of cDNA or gDNA derived from T cells, B-cell-depleted T cells, or PBMCs. The dataset comprised deeply sampled blood TCRbeta repertoires from subjects exposed to, actively infected with, or recovered from COVID-19. The repertoires were made available in a free public database intended to serve as a resource for research on the immune response to SARS-CoV-2. The samples were drawn from the first 160 participants of the ongoing ImmuneRACE study and from over a thousand subjects provided by 6 global collaborators. Sample metadata almost always included a de-identified subject ID, COVID-19 status, age in years and sex. Where HLA class I and class II types were available, the types were taken from metadata supplied by the sample provider, not from assay-based typing.

The collaborating institutions used their own protocols to collect whole blood in K2EDTA tubes. For TCRbeta analysis, collaborators shipped samples in one of three forms: frozen whole blood, isolated PBMCs, or DNA extracted from either of those sample types. This clone was seen more than once but under ten times. Its antigen target is currently unknown. One base away there is no much larger clone; base qualities are not given. V trim: 4 bases; J trim: 5 bases; unmatched bases: 8. Taken from the germline V gene, the CDR1 and CDR2 loops are SGHRS and YFSETQ. The CDR3 numbers 15 residues from cysteine through phenylalanine. Here the CDR3 DNA is all that survives: 45 bases in frame from base 1. Beyond this particular receptor, the publication reports: The amount of clinical and demographic metadata varied by source and participant and was provided uncurated.

TCRbeta CDR3 regions were amplified from genomic DNA by means of the immunoSEQ Assay, a bias-controlled multiplex PCR. The published analysis was carried out like this. Within the assay, amplification of reference gene primers was used to estimate how many nucleated cells each sample contained. To quantify the absolute abundance of each unique TCRbeta CDR3 rearrangement, sequence reads were collapsed and filtered. For each sample, productive Simpson clonality was calculated as the square root of Simpson's diversity index across productive rearrangements. The table was pulled from immuneACCESS by TCRdb, which kept in-frame rearrangements only. Such tables lose some clones; where checked, under half of the loss comes from unresolved V genes, and the rest has no known cause. That table furnishes V, J and clone size, whereas the DNA furnished D and trimming. Counted in this sample were 150,000 to 200,000 clones; about 86% of them appeared once. The top ten clonotypes cover over 0.85% of the sample.

Sequencing was done on a sample of peripheral blood. This receptor was identified in a man aged 18-30 years with acute or convalescent COVID-19. This chain joins TRBV5-1 to TRBJ1-4; the central 7 bases match TRBD1. Read as DNA, the sequence is TGCGCCAGCAGCACATCCGGGACAGCCAATGAAAAACTGTTTTTT. Its protein reads: CASSTSGTANEKLFF.